One T cell receptor (beta chain) is described in this entry. The sample belongs to a study of blood T cell repertoires in COVID-19. Study details: Donors in the United States, Italy and Spain gave samples during acute or convalescent COVID-19. The cDNA or gDNA used as material had been derived from T cells, B-cell-depleted T cells, or PBMCs.

The CDR3 length is 20 residues. The germline gives CDR1 LGHNT, CDR2 FRNRAP. The germline V and J ends were trimmed by 1 base and 0 bases, with 19 bases remaining between them. Assay used: immunoSEQ multiplex PCR; TCRdb lists only in-frame clones, some missing. The data contain roughly 360,000 clones, approximately 77% of them singletons. This TCR derives from a human donor with acute or convalescent COVID-19. The donor label of this sample is uncertain. Input material: peripheral blood. The V and J genes are TRBV12-5 and TRBJ1-6, with D tentatively TRBD1 (6 bases). CDR3 protein: CASGLDLSGVSSSYNSPLHF. CDR3 DNA: TGTGCTAGTGGTTTGGATCTGTCAGGGGTTTCGAGCTCCTATAATTCACCCCTCCACTTT.